This T cell receptor (beta chain) was sequenced in a study of T cells after yellow fever vaccination. This clonotype was counted a few times. The CDR3 extends over 13 amino acids. Germline lookup yields CDR1 DFQATT and CDR2 SNEGSKA (reference sequence). J gave up 4 bases and V 7 bases, and 8 bases lay outside the gene matches. In TCRdb, the 5' RACE reads were re-called with MiXCR into one record per CDR3 protein. The sample contains fewer than 650,000 distinct CDR3 sequences, 20% to 25% of which appear only once. Sequences were derived from PBMCs, sampled approximately 20 days after the first yellow fever vaccination. The TCR was taken from a man aged 18 to 30 who received the YFV17D yellow fever vaccine. This rearrangement joins TRBV20-1 to TRBJ2-7; 9 bases line up with TRBD1. Here the CDR3 DNA reads TGCAGTGGGAGGGACAGGGAACCTTACGAGCAGTACTTC. The encoded protein is CSGRDREPYEQYF.